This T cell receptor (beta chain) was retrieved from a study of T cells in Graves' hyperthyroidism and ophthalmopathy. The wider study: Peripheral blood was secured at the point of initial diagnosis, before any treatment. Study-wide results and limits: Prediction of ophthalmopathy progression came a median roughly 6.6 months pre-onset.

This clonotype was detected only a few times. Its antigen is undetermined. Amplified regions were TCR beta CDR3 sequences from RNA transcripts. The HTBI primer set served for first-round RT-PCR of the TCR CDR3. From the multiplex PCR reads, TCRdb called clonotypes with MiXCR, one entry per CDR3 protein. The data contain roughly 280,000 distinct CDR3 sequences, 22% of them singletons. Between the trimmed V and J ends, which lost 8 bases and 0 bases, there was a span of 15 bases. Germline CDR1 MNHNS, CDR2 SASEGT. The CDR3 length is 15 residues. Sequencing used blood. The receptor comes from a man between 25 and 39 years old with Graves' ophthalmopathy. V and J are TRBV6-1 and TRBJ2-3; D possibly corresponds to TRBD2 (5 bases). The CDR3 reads CASGQIATSTDTQYF. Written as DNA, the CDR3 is TGTGCCAGCGGCCAAATAGCGACTAGCACAGATACGCAGTATTTT.